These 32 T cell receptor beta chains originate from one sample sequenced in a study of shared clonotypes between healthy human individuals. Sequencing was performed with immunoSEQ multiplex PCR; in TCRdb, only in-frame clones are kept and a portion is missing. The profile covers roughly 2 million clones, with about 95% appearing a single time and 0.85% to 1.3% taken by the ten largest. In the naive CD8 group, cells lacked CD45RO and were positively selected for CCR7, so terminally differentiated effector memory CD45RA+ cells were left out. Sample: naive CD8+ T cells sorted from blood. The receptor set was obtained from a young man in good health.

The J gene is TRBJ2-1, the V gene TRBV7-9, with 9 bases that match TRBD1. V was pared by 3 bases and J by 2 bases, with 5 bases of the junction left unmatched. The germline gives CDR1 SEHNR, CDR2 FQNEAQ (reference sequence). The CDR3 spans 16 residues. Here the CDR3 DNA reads TGTGCCAGCAGCTTCTCGACAGGGGGTCCCTACAATGAGCAGTTCTTC. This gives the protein CASSFSTGGPYNEQFF.

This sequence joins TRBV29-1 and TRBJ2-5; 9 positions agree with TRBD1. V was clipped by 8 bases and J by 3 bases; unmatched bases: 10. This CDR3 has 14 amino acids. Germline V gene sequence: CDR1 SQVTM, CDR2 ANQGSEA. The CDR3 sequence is CSLRDRADEETQYF. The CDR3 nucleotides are TGCAGCCTCCGGGACAGGGCGGATGAAGAGACCCAGTACTTC.

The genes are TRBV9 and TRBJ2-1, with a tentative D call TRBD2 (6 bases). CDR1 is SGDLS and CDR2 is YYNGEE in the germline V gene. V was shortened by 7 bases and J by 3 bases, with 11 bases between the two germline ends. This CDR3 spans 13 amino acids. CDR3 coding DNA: TGTGCCAGCGGGGACTCGCTCTACAATGAGCAGTTCTTC. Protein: CASGDSLYNEQFF.

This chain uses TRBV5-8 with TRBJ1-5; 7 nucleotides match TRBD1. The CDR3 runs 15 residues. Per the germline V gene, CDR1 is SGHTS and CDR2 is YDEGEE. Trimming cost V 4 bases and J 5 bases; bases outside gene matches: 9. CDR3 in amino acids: CASSVDRDWYQPQHF. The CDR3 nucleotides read TGTGCCAGCAGCGTCGACAGGGATTGGTATCAGCCCCAGCATTTT.

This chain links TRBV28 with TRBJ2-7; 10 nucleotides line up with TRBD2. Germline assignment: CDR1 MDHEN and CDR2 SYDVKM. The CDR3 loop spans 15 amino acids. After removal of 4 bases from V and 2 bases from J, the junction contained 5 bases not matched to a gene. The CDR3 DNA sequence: TGTGCCAGCAGTTCCGCTAGCGGGAGTACCTACGAGCAGTACTTC. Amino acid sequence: CASSSASGSTYEQYF.

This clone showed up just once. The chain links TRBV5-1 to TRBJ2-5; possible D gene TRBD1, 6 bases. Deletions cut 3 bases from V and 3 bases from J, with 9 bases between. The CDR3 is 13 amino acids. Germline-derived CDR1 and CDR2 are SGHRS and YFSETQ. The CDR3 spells CASSSDSEETQYF. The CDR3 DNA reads TGCGCCAGCAGCTCGGACAGTGAAGAGACCCAGTACTTC. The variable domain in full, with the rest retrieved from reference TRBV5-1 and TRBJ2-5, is KAGVTQTPRYLIKTRGQQVTLSCSPISGHRSVSWYQQTPGQGLQFLFEYFSETQRNKGNFPGRFSGRQFSNSRSEMNVSTLELGDSALYLCASSSDSEETQYFGPGTRLLVL.

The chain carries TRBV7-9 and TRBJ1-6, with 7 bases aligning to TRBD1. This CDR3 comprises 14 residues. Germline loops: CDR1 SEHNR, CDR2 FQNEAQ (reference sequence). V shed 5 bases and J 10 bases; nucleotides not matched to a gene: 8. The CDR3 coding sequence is TGTGCCAGCAGCGTGACAGGGACCGGCTCACCCCTCCACTTT. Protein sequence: CASSVTGTGSPLHF.

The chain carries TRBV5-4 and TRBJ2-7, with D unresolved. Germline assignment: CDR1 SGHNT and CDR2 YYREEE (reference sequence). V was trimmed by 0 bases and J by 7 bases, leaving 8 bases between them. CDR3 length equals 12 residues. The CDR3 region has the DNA TGTGCCAGCAGCTTGGGTCTGGAGGAGCAGTACTTC. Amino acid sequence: CASSLGLEEQYF.

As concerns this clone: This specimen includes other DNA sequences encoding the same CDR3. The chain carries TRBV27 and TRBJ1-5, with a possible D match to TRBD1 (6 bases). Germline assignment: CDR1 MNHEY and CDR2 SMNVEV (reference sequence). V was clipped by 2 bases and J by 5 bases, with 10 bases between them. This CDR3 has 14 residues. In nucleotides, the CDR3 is TGTGCCAGCAGTTTAAGGGGGAGGGATCAGCCCCAGCATTTT. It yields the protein CASSLRGRDQPQHF.

In DNA form, the CDR3 reads TGCGCCAGCAGCCAAGGGACTAGCTCTCGCTACGAGCAGTACTTC. Translating it yields CASSQGTSSRYEQYF. V and J are TRBV4-1 and TRBJ2-7; 8 nucleotides agree with TRBD2. The germline CDR1 and CDR2 sequences are MGHRA and YSYEKL. The CDR3 runs 15 residues. Losses at the gene ends were 1 base for V and 3 bases for J; bases not matched to a gene: 5.

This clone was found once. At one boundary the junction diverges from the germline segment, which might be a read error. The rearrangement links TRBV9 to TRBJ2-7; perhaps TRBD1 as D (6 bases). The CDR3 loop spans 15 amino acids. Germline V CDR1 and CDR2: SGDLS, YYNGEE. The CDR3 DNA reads TGTGCCAGCAACGTAGGGTCAGGGGAAGGTTACGAGCAGTACTTC. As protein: CASNVGSGEGYEQYF.

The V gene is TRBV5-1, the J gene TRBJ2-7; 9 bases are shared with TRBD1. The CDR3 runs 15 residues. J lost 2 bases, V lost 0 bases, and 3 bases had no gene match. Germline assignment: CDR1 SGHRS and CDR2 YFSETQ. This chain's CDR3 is CASSLGQGVPYEQYF. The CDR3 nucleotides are TGCGCCAGCAGCTTGGGACAGGGGGTCCCCTACGAGCAGTACTTC.

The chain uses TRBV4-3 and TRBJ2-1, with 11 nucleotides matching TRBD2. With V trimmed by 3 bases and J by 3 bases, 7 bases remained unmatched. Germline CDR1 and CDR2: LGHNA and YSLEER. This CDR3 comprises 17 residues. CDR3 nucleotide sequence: TGCGCCAGCAGCCAGGGCACTAGCGGGAGTTACTACAATGAGCAGTTCTTC. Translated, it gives CASSQGTSGSYYNEQFF.

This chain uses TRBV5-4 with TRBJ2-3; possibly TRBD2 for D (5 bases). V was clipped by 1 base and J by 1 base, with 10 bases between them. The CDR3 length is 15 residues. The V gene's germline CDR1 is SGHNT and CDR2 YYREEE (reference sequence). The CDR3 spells CASSLRGKGTDTQYF. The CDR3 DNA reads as TGTGCCAGCAGCTTGAGAGGGAAGGGCACAGATACGCAGTATTTT.

The CDR3 DNA is TGTGCCACCAGCAGAGTTAGCACCGGGGAGCTGTTTTTT. This sequence encodes CATSRVSTGELFF. The genes are TRBV15 and TRBJ2-2; D not certain. Per germline, CDR1 LNHNV and CDR2 YYDKDF (reference sequence). This CDR3 has 13 residues. The germline V and J ends were trimmed by 1 base and 4 bases, with 4 bases remaining between them.

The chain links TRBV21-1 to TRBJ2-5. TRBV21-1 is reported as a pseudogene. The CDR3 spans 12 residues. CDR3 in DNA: TGTGCCAGCAGCACATTATTAGAGACCCAGTACTTC. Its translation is CASSTLLETQYF.

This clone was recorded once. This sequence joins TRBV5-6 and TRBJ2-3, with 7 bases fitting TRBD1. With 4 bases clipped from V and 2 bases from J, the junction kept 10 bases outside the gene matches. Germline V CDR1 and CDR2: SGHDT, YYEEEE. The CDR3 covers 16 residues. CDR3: CASSHKDRSYTDTQYF. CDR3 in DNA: TGTGCCAGCAGCCACAAGGACAGGTCCTACACAGATACGCAGTATTTT.

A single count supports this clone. The CDR3 sequence is CASSTWGAGDEAFF. CDR3 DNA: TGTGCCAGCAGCACCTGGGGGGCCGGGGATGAAGCTTTCTTT. The V call is TRBV9, the J call TRBJ1-1, with D maybe TRBD1 (6 bases). This CDR3 is built from 14 residues. Germline V gene data show CDR1 as SGDLS and CDR2 as YYNGEE. V was cut by 4 bases and J by 7 bases, with 17 bases left in between.

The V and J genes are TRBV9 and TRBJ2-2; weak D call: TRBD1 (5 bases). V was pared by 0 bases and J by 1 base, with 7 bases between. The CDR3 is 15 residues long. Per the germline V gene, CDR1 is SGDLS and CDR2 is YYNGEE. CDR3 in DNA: TGTGCCAGCAGCGTAGACGGACAGAACACCGGGGAGCTGTTTTTT. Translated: CASSVDGQNTGELFF.

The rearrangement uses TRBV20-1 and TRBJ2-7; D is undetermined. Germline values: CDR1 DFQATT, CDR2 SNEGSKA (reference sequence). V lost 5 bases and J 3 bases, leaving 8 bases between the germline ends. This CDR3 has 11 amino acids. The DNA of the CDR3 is TGCAGTGCTCACACTGGCTACGAGCAGTACTTC. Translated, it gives CSAHTGYEQYF.

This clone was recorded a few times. The DNA of the CDR3 is TGTGCCAGCTCACCCGACATTTCTTCACCCCTCCACTTT. Translated, it gives CASSPDISSPLHF. J is TRBJ1-6 and V is TRBV18; D is unclear. Trimming took off 3 bases at V and 9 bases at J, with 9 bases between the two ends. Germline V gene data show CDR1 as KGHSH and CDR2 as LQKENI. This CDR3 spans 13 amino acids.

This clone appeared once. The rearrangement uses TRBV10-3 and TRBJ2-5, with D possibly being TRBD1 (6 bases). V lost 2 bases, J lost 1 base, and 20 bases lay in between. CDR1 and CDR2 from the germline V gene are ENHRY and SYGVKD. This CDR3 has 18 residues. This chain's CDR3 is CAISEGIGTSIFQETQYF. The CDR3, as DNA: TGTGCCATCAGTGAGGGGATCGGGACAAGCATTTTCCAAGAGACCCAGTACTTC.

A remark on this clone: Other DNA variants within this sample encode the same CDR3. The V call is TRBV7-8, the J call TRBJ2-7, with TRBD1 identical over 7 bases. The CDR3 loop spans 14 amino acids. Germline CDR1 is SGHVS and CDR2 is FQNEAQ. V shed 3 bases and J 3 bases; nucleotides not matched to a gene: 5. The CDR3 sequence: CASSLGTGVYEQYF. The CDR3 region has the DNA TGTGCCAGCAGCTTGGGTACAGGGGTCTACGAGCAGTACTTC. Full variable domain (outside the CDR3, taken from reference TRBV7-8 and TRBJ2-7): GAGVSQSPRYKVAKRGQDVALRCDPISGHVSLFWYQQALGQGPEFLTYFQNEAQLDKSGLPSDRFFAERPEGSVSTLKIQRTQQEDSAVYLCASSLGTGVYEQYFGPGTRLTVT.

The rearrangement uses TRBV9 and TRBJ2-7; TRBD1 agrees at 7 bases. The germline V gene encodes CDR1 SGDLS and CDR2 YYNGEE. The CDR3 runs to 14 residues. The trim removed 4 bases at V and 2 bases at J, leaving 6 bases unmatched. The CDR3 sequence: CASSPGTVAYEQYF. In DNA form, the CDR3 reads TGTGCCAGCAGCCCCGGGACAGTTGCCTACGAGCAGTACTTC.

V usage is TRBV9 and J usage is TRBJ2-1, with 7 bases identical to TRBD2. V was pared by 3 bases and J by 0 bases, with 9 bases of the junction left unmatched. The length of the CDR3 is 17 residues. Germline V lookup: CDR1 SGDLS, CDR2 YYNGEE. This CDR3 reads CASSENLAGPSYNEQFF. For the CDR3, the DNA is TGTGCCAGCAGCGAAAACTTAGCGGGCCCCTCCTACAATGAGCAGTTCTTC.

Here the CDR3 reads CASREPGTNEKLFF. In DNA, the CDR3 is TGTGCCAGCAGGGAACCGGGAACTAATGAAAAACTGTTTTTT. The chain combines TRBV5-5 with TRBJ1-4; D not certain. The CDR3 runs to 14 residues. Germline V gene data show CDR1 as SGHKS and CDR2 as YYEKEE (reference sequence). V lost 5 bases and J lost 1, with 9 bases in between.

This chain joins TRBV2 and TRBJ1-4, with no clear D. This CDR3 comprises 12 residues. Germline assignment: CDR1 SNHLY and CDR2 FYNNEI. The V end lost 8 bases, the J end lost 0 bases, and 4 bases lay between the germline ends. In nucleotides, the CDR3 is TGTGCCAGCCAGCCAACTAATGAAAAACTGTTTTTT. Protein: CASQPTNEKLFF.

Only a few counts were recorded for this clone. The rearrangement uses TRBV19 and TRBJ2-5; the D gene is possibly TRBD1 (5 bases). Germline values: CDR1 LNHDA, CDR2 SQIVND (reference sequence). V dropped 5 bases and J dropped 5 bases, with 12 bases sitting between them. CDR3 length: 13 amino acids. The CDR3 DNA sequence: TGTGCCAGTAGTGTAAGGGGTCTGGAGACCCAGTACTTC. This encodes CASSVRGLETQYF.

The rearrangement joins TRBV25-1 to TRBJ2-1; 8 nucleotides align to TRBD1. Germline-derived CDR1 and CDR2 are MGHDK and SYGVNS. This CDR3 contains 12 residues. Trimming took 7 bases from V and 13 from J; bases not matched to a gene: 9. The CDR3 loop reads CASKDRGVAQFF. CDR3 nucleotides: TGTGCCAGCAAAGACAGGGGAGTCGCCCAGTTCTTC.

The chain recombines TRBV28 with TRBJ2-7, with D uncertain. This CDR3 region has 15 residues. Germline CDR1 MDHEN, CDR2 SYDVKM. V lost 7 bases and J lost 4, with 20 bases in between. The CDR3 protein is CASIPQVPGIYEQYF. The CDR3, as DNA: TGTGCCAGCATTCCCCAAGTGCCAGGAATTTACGAGCAGTACTTC.

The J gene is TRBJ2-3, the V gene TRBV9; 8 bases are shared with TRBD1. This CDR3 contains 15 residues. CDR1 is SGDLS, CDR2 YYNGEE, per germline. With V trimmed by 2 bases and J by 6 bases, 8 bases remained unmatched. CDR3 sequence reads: CASSVGQGSWDTQYF. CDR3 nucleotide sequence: TGTGCCAGCAGCGTTGGACAGGGTTCGTGGGATACGCAGTATTTT.

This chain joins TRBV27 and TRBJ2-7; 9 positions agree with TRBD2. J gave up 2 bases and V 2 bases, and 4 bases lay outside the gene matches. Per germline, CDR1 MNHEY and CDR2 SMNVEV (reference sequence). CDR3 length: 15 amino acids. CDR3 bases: TGTGCCAGCAGTTTAATGGCGGGGGGGACCTACGAGCAGTACTTC. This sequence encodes CASSLMAGGTYEQYF.